The 27 T cell receptor beta chains reported below all come from one sample, sequenced in a study of T cell responses to AZD1222 COVID-19 vaccine. Repertoires were generated with immunoSEQ multiplex PCR, while TCRdb's copy carries only in-frame clones and drops some. The sample contains some 110,000 clones, roughly 93% of which appear only once. The source was peripheral blood, collected on day 0 of AZD1222 vaccination. The receptors were sampled from an adult in good health.

The rearrangement uses TRBV12-3 or TRBV12-4 and TRBJ1-5; the D is unclear. The CDR3 consists of 13 residues. Trimming took off 3 bases at V and 4 bases at J, with 7 bases between the two ends. CDR3 in DNA: TGTGCCAGCAGTTTGGCACCTAATCAGCCCCAGCATTTT. Protein product: CASSLAPNQPQHF.

This clone came up once. At one end, the junction sequence differs from germline, possibly due to a read error. V gene TRBV6-1 combines with J gene TRBJ1-2; unclear D gene. The germline CDR1 and CDR2 sequences are MNHNS and SASEGT. The CDR3 has 13 amino acids. The CDR3 here is CASSEARQARFFF. CDR3 DNA sequence: TGTGCCAGCAGTGAAGCTAGGCAGGCTCGGTTCTTCTTC.

CDR3 sequence reads: CATRTSGSALAGELFF. The CDR3 nucleotides read TGTGCCACCCGGACTAGCGGGAGTGCTTTGGCCGGGGAGCTGTTTTTT. The V gene is TRBV2, the J gene TRBJ2-2; 13 bases are shared with TRBD2. V trimming: 10 bases; J trimming: 6 bases; junction bases outside the gene matches: 11. The V gene's germline CDR1 is SNHLY and CDR2 FYNNEI. The CDR3 sequence is 16 residues long.

The chain combines TRBV19 with TRBJ1-1; 7 bases match TRBD1. Germline trimming cut 1 base from V and 3 bases from J; bases unmatched to any gene: 8. The CDR3 is made up of 16 amino acids. From germline, CDR1 is LNHDA and CDR2 SQIVND (reference sequence). The CDR3 region is CASSIGPQGRDTEAFF. In DNA, the CDR3 is TGTGCCAGTAGTATAGGCCCACAGGGGCGGGACACTGAAGCTTTCTTT.

This clone was seen only a few times. The V gene is TRBV6-2 or TRBV6-3, the J gene TRBJ1-1; the match to TRBD1 covers 8 bases. V lost 0 bases and J lost 1; bases outside the gene matches: 7. This CDR3 region has 17 residues. Germline assignment: CDR1 MNHEY and CDR2 SVGEGT. CDR3 DNA: TGTGCCAGCAGTTACTCGAAAGAGGGACAGGCGAACACTGAAGCTTTCTTT. This codes for CASSYSKEGQANTEAFF.

The rearrangement uses TRBV6-5 and TRBJ2-3; D not resolved. The germline CDR1 and CDR2 sequences are MNHEY and SVGAGI. The CDR3 is 14 residues long. Trimming stripped 0 bases from V and 2 bases from J, with 6 bases between. The CDR3 loop reads CASSYSAVTDTQYF. The CDR3 coding sequence is TGTGCCAGCAGTTACTCGGCGGTCACAGATACGCAGTATTTT.

The chain employs TRBV27 and TRBJ2-2, with D perhaps TRBD1 or TRBD2 (7 bases each). The germline V and J ends were trimmed by 8 bases and 6 bases, with 13 bases remaining between them. Germline assignment: CDR1 MNHEY and CDR2 SMNVEV (reference sequence). CDR3 length: 13 residues. CDR3 DNA sequence: TGTGCCAGCCAGGGGGGGAGGTCCGGGGAGCTGTTTTTT. Translation gives CASQGGRSGELFF.

This clone was seen only once. V is TRBV28 and J is TRBJ2-3; D might be TRBD2 (5 bases). The CDR3 consists of 15 residues. Trimming left V 2 bases short and J 1 base short, with 10 bases between. Germline values: CDR1 MDHEN, CDR2 SYDVKM. The CDR3 DNA is TGTGCCAGCAGTTTAGTCTTGGGAGGCACAGATACGCAGTATTTT. It is translated as CASSLVLGGTDTQYF.

The chain combines TRBV5-1 with TRBJ2-5, with TRBD2 matching over 11 bases. With 3 bases clipped from V and 1 base from J, the junction kept 2 bases outside the gene matches. Germline loops: CDR1 SGHRS, CDR2 YFSETQ. The CDR3 contains 15 residues. The DNA for the CDR3 is TGCGCCAGCAGCTCGGGGACTAGCGGCCAAGAGACCCAGTACTTC. Translation gives CASSSGTSGQETQYF. The full variable domain, with the rest looked up from reference TRBV5-1 and TRBJ2-5, is KAGVTQTPRYLIKTRGQQVTLSCSPISGHRSVSWYQQTPGQGLQFLFEYFSETQRNKGNFPGRFSGRQFSNSRSEMNVSTLELGDSALYLCASSSGTSGQETQYFGPGTRLLVL.

J is TRBJ2-1 and V is TRBV28, with D unclear. Per the germline V gene, CDR1 is MDHEN and CDR2 is SYDVKM. The CDR3 contains 13 residues. V was trimmed by 6 bases and J by 6 bases, leaving 12 bases between them. This chain's CDR3 is CASRSLGVNEQFF. The DNA for the CDR3 is TGTGCCAGCAGGTCACTGGGCGTCAATGAGCAGTTCTTC.

The gene calls are TRBV28 and TRBJ2-5; D may be TRBD2 (5 bases). CDR3 size: 14 residues. Deletions cut 3 bases from V and 1 base from J, with 9 bases between. Germline CDR1 reads MDHEN; CDR2 reads SYDVKM. The CDR3 loop reads CASSFGLLQETQYF. CDR3 nucleotide sequence: TGTGCCAGCAGTTTTGGACTGCTCCAAGAGACCCAGTACTTC. Full variable domain (missing parts from reference TRBV28 and TRBJ2-5): DVKVTQSSRYLVKRTGEKVFLECVQDMDHENMFWYRQDPGLGLRLIYFSYDVKMKEKGDIPEGYSVSREKKERFSLILESASTNQTSMYLCASSFGLLQETQYFGPGTRLLVL.

V is TRBV19 and J is TRBJ1-2; no clear D. Trimming stripped 4 bases from V and 5 bases from J, with 11 bases between. The CDR3 length is 13 residues. Germline assignment: CDR1 LNHDA and CDR2 SQIVND (reference sequence). The CDR3 reads CASSNVGPYGYTF. CDR3 DNA: TGTGCCAGTAGTAACGTTGGGCCTTATGGCTACACCTTC.

The chain employs TRBV4-1 and TRBJ1-2; D call uncertain. Germline assignment: CDR1 MGHRA and CDR2 YSYEKL. CDR3 length: 16 residues. V was cut by 0 bases and J by 4 bases, with 15 bases left in between. This chain's CDR3 is CASSQDFDGSLYGYTF. Written as DNA, the CDR3 is TGCGCCAGCAGCCAAGATTTCGACGGTTCTCTCTATGGCTACACCTTC.

The gene calls are TRBV24-1 and TRBJ1-4, with D tentatively TRBD1 (6 bases). The length of the CDR3 is 15 residues. Trimming stripped 12 bases from V and 8 bases from J, with 24 bases between. The germline V gene has CDR1 KGHDR and CDR2 SFDVKD. CDR3 bases: TGTGCCCCAAGAACGGGGGGGGCCGGGACAGAAAAACTGTTTTTT. Amino acid sequence: CAPRTGGAGTEKLFF.

J is TRBJ1-6 and V is TRBV28, with a possible D match to TRBD1 (6 bases). This CDR3 region has 15 residues. Germline V gene lookup returns CDR1 MDHEN and CDR2 SYDVKM. The V gene lost 5 bases and the J gene lost 9 bases, with 17 bases spanning the gap. CDR3 in DNA: TGTGCCAGCAGTCCTCAAGGGACAATGAGTTCACCCCTCCACTTT. Residues: CASSPQGTMSSPLHF.

In this sample, this clone turned up a few times. The rearrangement joins TRBV18 to TRBJ1-5; a weak D match, TRBD1 (6 bases). Germline loops: CDR1 KGHSH, CDR2 LQKENI. The CDR3 has 13 residues. V lost 3 bases and J lost 7, with 10 bases in between. For the CDR3, the DNA is TGTGCCAGCTCACCTCAGGGGAAGCAGCCCCAGCATTTT. Its protein is CASSPQGKQPQHF.

The J gene is TRBJ2-1, the V gene TRBV28, with 14 bases matching TRBD2. The CDR3 is 16 residues long. V shed 7 bases, J shed 10 bases, and the junction held 12 bases outside the gene matches. CDR1 MDHEN and CDR2 SYDVKM come from the germline V gene. The CDR3 spells CASNLPGLAGVGEQFF. CDR3 nucleotide sequence: TGTGCCAGCAACCTCCCGGGACTAGCGGGAGTAGGCGAGCAGTTCTTC.

The chain is built from TRBV6-1 and TRBJ1-2, with D possibly being TRBD1 (6 bases). Germline V gene lookup returns CDR1 MNHNS and CDR2 SASEGT. The CDR3 sequence is 14 residues long. Trimming took off 11 bases at V and 0 bases at J, with 16 bases between the two ends. This CDR3 reads CAGQGQATNYGYTF. The CDR3 DNA reads as TGTGCCGGCCAGGGGCAGGCAACTAACTATGGCTACACCTTC.

The CDR3 protein is CASSPRESYYGYTF. CDR3 bases: TGTGCCAGCAGTCCCCGGGAGAGCTACTATGGCTACACCTTC. The chain has TRBV28 and TRBJ1-2; the D is unclear. Between the trimmed V and J ends, which lost 5 bases and 3 bases, there was a span of 13 bases. Germline CDR1 reads MDHEN; CDR2 reads SYDVKM. CDR3 length: 14 amino acids.

V gene TRBV14 combines with J gene TRBJ2-1; D may be TRBD1 (6 bases). Between the trimmed V and J ends, which lost 0 bases and 9 bases, there was a span of 12 bases. Germline CDR1 and CDR2: SGHDN and FVKESK. CDR3 length: 14 amino acids. The CDR3 protein is CASSQDTRGIEQFF. The CDR3 nucleotides read TGTGCCAGCAGCCAAGATACCAGGGGAATTGAGCAGTTCTTC.

V gene TRBV6-5 combines with J gene TRBJ1-1, with a weak D call TRBD1 (5 bases). The CDR3 extends over 14 amino acids. CDR1 and CDR2 from the germline V gene are MNHEY and SVGAGI. V was pared by 2 bases and J by 5 bases, with 12 bases between. The CDR3 is CASSYRQLWTEAFF. In DNA, the CDR3 is TGTGCCAGCAGTTACCGACAGTTATGGACTGAAGCTTTCTTT.

This clone was counted a few times. The chain is built from TRBV3-1 (or the pseudogene TRBV3-2) and TRBJ2-7; 7 bases align to TRBD1. This CDR3 contains 13 residues. Germline-derived CDR1 and CDR2 are LGHDT and YNNKEL (reference sequence). The V gene end was trimmed by 2 bases and the J gene end by 12 bases; junction bases not matched to a gene: 10. The DNA for the CDR3 is TGTGCCAGCAGCCAATCTTACGACAGGGTTTCGTACTTC. Translated, it gives CASSQSYDRVSYF.

This chain links TRBV30 with TRBJ1-1, with D possibly TRBD1 on 6 matching bases. This CDR3 contains 14 residues. Trimming stripped 3 bases from V and 3 bases from J, with 14 bases between. CDR1 is GTSNPN and CDR2 is SVGIG in the germline V gene (reference sequence). CDR3 DNA sequence: TGTGCCTGGAGGGACAGCTCGGAGGACACTGAAGCTTTCTTT. The encoded protein is CAWRDSSEDTEAFF.

The rearrangement joins TRBV6-5 to TRBJ2-5; D is unresolved. Germline CDR1 MNHEY, CDR2 SVGAGI. CDR3 length: 13 amino acids. V was trimmed by 7 bases and J by 4 bases, leaving 13 bases between them. CDR3: CASNQGFGETQYF. CDR3 in DNA: TGTGCCAGCAACCAAGGCTTCGGAGAGACCCAGTACTTC.

The chain has TRBV7-9 and TRBJ2-1; the match to TRBD2 covers 9 bases. V lost 1 base and J lost 15; bases outside the gene matches: 4. Germline CDR1 is SEHNR and CDR2 is FQNEAQ (reference sequence). This CDR3 contains 12 residues. The CDR3 sequence is CASSLGSGSRFF. In DNA, the CDR3 is TGTGCCAGCAGCTTAGGTAGCGGGAGCCGGTTCTTC. The whole variable domain, remainder taken from reference TRBV7-9 and TRBJ2-1, is DTGVSQNPRHKITKRGQNVTFRCDPISEHNRLYWYRQTLGQGPEFLTYFQNEAQLEKSRLLSDRFSAERPKGSFSTLEIQRTEQGDSAMYLCASSLGSGSRFFGPGTRLTVL.

The rearrangement joins TRBV27 to TRBJ2-1; TRBD2 is a possible D gene (7 bases). The CDR3 has 16 residues. The V end lost 4 bases, the J end lost 7 bases, and 20 bases lay between the germline ends. The germline V gene encodes CDR1 MNHEY and CDR2 SMNVEV (reference sequence). CDR3 region: CASSSPLRGGFNEQFF. CDR3 nucleotides: TGTGCCAGCAGTTCGCCACTCAGGGGAGGGTTTAATGAGCAGTTCTTC.

The chain carries TRBV18 and TRBJ2-5; TRBD1 matches 9 bases. Germline assignment: CDR1 KGHSH and CDR2 LQKENI. This CDR3 comprises 16 residues. After removal of 4 bases from V and 5 bases from J, the junction contained 11 bases not matched to a gene. The CDR3 DNA reads as TGTGCCAGCTCACAAATCGACAGGGGGACGGGGGAGACCCAGTACTTC. Translated, it gives CASSQIDRGTGETQYF.